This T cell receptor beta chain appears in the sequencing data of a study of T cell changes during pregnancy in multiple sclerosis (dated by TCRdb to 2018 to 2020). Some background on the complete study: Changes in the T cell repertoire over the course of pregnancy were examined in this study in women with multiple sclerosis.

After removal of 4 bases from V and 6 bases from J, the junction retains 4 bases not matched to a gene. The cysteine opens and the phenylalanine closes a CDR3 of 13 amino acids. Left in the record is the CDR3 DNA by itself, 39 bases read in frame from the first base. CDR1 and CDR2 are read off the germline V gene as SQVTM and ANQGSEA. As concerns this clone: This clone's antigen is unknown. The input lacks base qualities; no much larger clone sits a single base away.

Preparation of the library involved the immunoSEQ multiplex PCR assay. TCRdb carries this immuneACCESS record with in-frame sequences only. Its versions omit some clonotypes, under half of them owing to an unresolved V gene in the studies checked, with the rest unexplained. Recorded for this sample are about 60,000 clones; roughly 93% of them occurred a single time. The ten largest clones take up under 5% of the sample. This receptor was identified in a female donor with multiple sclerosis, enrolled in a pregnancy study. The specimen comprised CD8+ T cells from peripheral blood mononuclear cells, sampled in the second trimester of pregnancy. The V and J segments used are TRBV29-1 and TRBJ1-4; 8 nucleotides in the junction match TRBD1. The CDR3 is CSVAAQGDEKLFF. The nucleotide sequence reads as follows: TGCAGCGTTGCAGCACAGGGGGATGAAAAACTGTTTTTT.